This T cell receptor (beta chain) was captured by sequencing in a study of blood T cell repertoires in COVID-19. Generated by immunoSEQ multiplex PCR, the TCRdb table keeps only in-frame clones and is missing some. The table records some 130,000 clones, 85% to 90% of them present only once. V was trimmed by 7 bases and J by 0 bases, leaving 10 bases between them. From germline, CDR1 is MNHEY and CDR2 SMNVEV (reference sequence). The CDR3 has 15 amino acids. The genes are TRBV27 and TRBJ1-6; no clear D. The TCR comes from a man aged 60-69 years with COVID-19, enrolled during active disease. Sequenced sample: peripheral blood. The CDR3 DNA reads TGTGCCAGCAAATTTGGAGGCTCCTATAATTCACCCCTCCACTTT. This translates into CASKFGGSYNSPLHF.